Presented here are 2 T cell receptor beta chains from one specimen sequenced in a study of blood T cell repertoires in COVID-19. The data were produced by immunoSEQ multiplex PCR, yet TCRdb's version contains in-frame clones alone and is incomplete. This sample has roughly 300,000 clones, with more than 80% found just once. Specimen: PBMCs or T cells enriched from blood (not recorded which). All receptors come from a woman aged 30 to 39 who had recovered from COVID-19.

CDR3 sequence (DNA): TGCGCCAGCAGTTCCGGTGGGGCCAGGAACGCTGAGCAGTTCTTC. Amino acids: CASSSGGARNAEQFF. V and J are TRBV5-1 and TRBJ2-1; D perhaps matches TRBD1 (5 bases). V lost 5 bases to trimming and J lost 9 bases, with 21 bases between them. The CDR3 is 15 amino acids. Germline V CDR1 and CDR2: SGHRS, YFSETQ.

V and J are TRBV7-2 and TRBJ2-7; D might be TRBD2 (5 bases). The V and J ends lost 5 bases and 4 bases respectively, with 12 bases between them. The CDR3 sequence is 13 residues long. CDR1 is SGHTA, CDR2 FQGNSA, per germline. The CDR3 DNA reads as TGTGCCAGCAGCCCCCTCCTAGCTTACGAGCAGTACTTC. This translates into CASSPLLAYEQYF.